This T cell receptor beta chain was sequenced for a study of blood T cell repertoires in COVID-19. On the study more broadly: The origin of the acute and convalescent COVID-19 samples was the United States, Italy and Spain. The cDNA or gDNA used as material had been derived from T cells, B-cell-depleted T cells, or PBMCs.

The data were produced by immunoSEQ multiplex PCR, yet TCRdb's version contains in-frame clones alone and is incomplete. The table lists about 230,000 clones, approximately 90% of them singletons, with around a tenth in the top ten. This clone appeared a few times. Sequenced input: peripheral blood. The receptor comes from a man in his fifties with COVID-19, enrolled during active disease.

CDR3 sequence reads: CASSQDNVGGGTEAFF. For the CDR3, the DNA is TGTGCCAGCAGCCAAGATAACGTCGGGGGAGGCACTGAAGCTTTCTTT. The chain is built from TRBV4-2 and TRBJ1-1; D perhaps matches TRBD1 (5 bases). CDR1 is LGHNA, CDR2 YNFKEQ, per germline. The CDR3 sequence is 16 residues long. V lost 0 bases to trimming and J lost 4 bases, with 15 bases between them.